What follows are 27 T cell receptor beta chains derived from one specimen sequenced in a study of cytotoxic CD8 clonotypes in ibrutinib-treated CLL. Data came from immunoSEQ multiplex PCR; TCRdb stores just in-frame clones and leaves some out. The sample lists around 150,000 clones, approximately 80% occurring once. The specimen was PBMCs, collected after 36 months of ibrutinib treatment. The origin of the receptors is a human donor with chronic lymphocytic leukemia.

This chain joins TRBV10-3 and TRBJ2-3; 11 positions match TRBD2. The ends lost 2 bases at V and 0 bases at J; junction bases unmatched: 10. This CDR3 spans 19 amino acids. Germline assignment: CDR1 ENHRY and CDR2 SYGVKD. The CDR3 DNA reads as TGTGCCATCAGTGAGACTAGCGGGGGTTTTGGGCTTAGCACAGATACGCAGTATTTT. Translated, it gives CAISETSGGFGLSTDTQYF.

This clone was observed a handful of times. V is TRBV7-2 and J is TRBJ2-1; weak D call: TRBD2 (5 bases). V lost 4 bases and J 10 bases, leaving 17 bases between the germline ends. The V gene's germline CDR1 is SGHTA and CDR2 FQGNSA. This CDR3 is built from 14 residues. CDR3 nucleotides: TGTGCCAGCAGCTCGTACTCCGACTCGGGGGAGCAGTTCTTC. Protein: CASSSYSDSGEQFF.

This chain joins TRBV5-1 and TRBJ1-3; 7 nucleotides agree with TRBD1. The V and J ends lost 4 bases and 0 bases, in that order; junction bases with no gene match: 4. Germline-derived CDR1 and CDR2 are SGHRS and YFSETQ. CDR3 length: 15 amino acids. The CDR3 protein is CASSVGTASGNTIYF. The CDR3 DNA reads as TGCGCCAGCAGCGTAGGGACAGCCTCTGGAAACACCATATATTTT. Combining the CDR3 with reference TRBV5-1 and TRBJ1-3 gives the whole variable domain KAGVTQTPRYLIKTRGQQVTLSCSPISGHRSVSWYQQTPGQGLQFLFEYFSETQRNKGNFPGRFSGRQFSNSRSEMNVSTLELGDSALYLCASSVGTASGNTIYFGEGSWLTVV.

This chain uses TRBV5-1 with TRBJ2-5; D perhaps matches TRBD2 (6 bases). CDR1 is SGHRS and CDR2 is YFSETQ in the germline V gene. This CDR3 region has 16 residues. The V end was cut by 0 bases, the J end by 5 bases, with 17 bases between. The CDR3 coding sequence is TGCGCCAGCAGCTTGGAAACAAGGGGCGCGGGGGAGACCCAGTACTTC. Protein: CASSLETRGAGETQYF.

CDR3 loop: CASRMASSPLHF. The CDR3 DNA reads TGTGCCAGCCGAATGGCGAGTTCACCCCTCCACTTT. V and J are TRBV2 and TRBJ1-6; unclear D gene. V shed 8 bases and J shed 9 bases, with 11 bases lying between them. This CDR3 region has 12 residues. From germline, CDR1 is SNHLY and CDR2 FYNNEI.

This chain uses TRBV2 with TRBJ1-1; D is unresolved. The CDR3 spans 14 residues. Germline assignment: CDR1 SNHLY and CDR2 FYNNEI. Trimming removed 6 bases from V and 1 base from J, with 12 bases in between. CDR3 sequence: CASRLEWANTEAFF. CDR3 in DNA: TGTGCCAGCAGGCTGGAGTGGGCGAACACTGAAGCTTTCTTT. The variable domain in full, completed from reference TRBV2 and TRBJ1-1, reads EPEVTQTPSHQVTQMGQEVILRCVPISNHLYFYWYRQILGQKVEFLVSFYNNEISEKSEIFDDQFSVERPDGSNFTLKIRSTKLEDSAMYFCASRLEWANTEAFFGQGTRLTVV.

The chain uses TRBV7-9 and TRBJ1-1; the D is unclear. CDR3 length equals 15 residues. Looked up from germline, CDR1 is SEHNR and CDR2 is FQNEAQ (reference sequence). Trimming cost V 1 base and J 3 bases, with 12 bases left between them. CDR3 amino acids: CASSLGELKHTEAFF. Here the CDR3 DNA reads TGTGCCAGCAGCTTAGGAGAGCTGAAGCACACTGAAGCTTTCTTT. The whole variable domain, filled in from reference TRBV7-9 and TRBJ1-1, reads DTGVSQNPRHKITKRGQNVTFRCDPISEHNRLYWYRQTLGQGPEFLTYFQNEAQLEKSRLLSDRFSAERPKGSFSTLEIQRTEQGDSAMYLCASSLGELKHTEAFFGQGTRLTVV.

V usage is TRBV7-9 and J usage is TRBJ2-7; 9 nucleotides match TRBD1. CDR3 length equals 14 residues. The germline CDR1 and CDR2 sequences are SEHNR and FQNEAQ (reference sequence). V shed 6 bases and J 5 bases; nucleotides not matched to a gene: 8. CDR3 in amino acids: CASRSGTGFHEQYF. The CDR3 nucleotides are TGTGCCAGCAGGTCCGGGACAGGGTTTCACGAGCAGTACTTC.

J is TRBJ2-2 and V is TRBV18; D remains unclear. V lost 2 bases and J lost 0, with 13 bases in between. The CDR3 runs to 17 residues. Germline V CDR1 and CDR2: KGHSH, LQKENI. The CDR3 reads CASSPKNGKANTGELFF. The CDR3 DNA sequence: TGTGCCAGCTCACCAAAAAATGGCAAGGCGAACACCGGGGAGCTGTTTTTT.

The rearrangement uses TRBV6-5 and TRBJ1-2, with 7 nucleotides matching TRBD1. Per germline, CDR1 MNHEY and CDR2 SVGAGI. This CDR3 region has 13 residues. V lost 6 bases and J lost 8; bases outside the gene matches: 9. CDR3 amino acids: CASRNLTGQGYTF. CDR3 DNA sequence: TGTGCCAGCAGGAACCTGACAGGGCAAGGCTACACCTTC.

The chain couples TRBV6-5 to TRBJ2-7; 8 bases are shared with TRBD2. The CDR3 totals 14 residues. CDR1 is MNHEY and CDR2 is SVGAGI in the germline V gene. Losses at the gene ends were 5 bases for V and 1 base for J; bases not matched to a gene: 4. The CDR3 loop is CASSRAGVSYEQYF. The DNA for the CDR3 is TGTGCCAGCAGTAGAGCGGGGGTGTCCTACGAGCAGTACTTC.

This sequence joins TRBV7-9 and TRBJ2-5; D uncertain. The germline CDR1 and CDR2 sequences are SEHNR and FQNEAQ (reference sequence). Trimming cost V 2 bases and J 0 bases, with 7 bases left between them. This CDR3 comprises 14 residues. CDR3 sequence reads: CASSLNVYQETQYF. The CDR3 nucleotides read TGTGCCAGCAGCTTAAATGTGTACCAAGAGACCCAGTACTTC.

The rearrangement links TRBV7-8 to TRBJ1-5; possible D gene TRBD1, 5 bases. The germline V gene has CDR1 SGHVS and CDR2 FQNEAQ. V was cut by 5 bases and J by 0 bases, with 11 bases left in between. CDR3 length: 15 residues. The CDR3 reads CASSSDSYSNQPQHF. CDR3 in DNA: TGTGCCAGCAGCAGTGACAGTTATAGCAATCAGCCCCAGCATTTT.

This chain connects TRBV5-1 to TRBJ2-3, with 10 bases that match TRBD2. Trimming cost V 3 bases and J 3 bases; bases outside gene matches: 19. Germline CDR1 reads SGHRS; CDR2 reads YFSETQ. This CDR3 is built from 20 residues. The chain's CDR3 is CASSWTQGATSGERTDTQYF. CDR3 nucleotides: TGCGCCAGCAGCTGGACTCAGGGGGCTACTAGCGGGGAACGGACAGATACGCAGTATTTT.

This chain joins TRBV28 and TRBJ1-5, with D perhaps matching TRBD1 (6 bases). Per germline, CDR1 MDHEN and CDR2 SYDVKM. This CDR3 is 16 amino acids long. V gave up 2 bases and J gave up 0 bases, with 11 bases separating them. The CDR3 DNA follows: TGTGCCAGCAGTTTAAGGACAGCGCTTAGCAATCAGCCCCAGCATTTT. Its protein product is CASSLRTALSNQPQHF.

This clone was detected a few times. The chain recombines TRBV11-2 with TRBJ2-7, with a weak D call TRBD1 (5 bases). The V end was cut by 1 base, the J end by 4 bases, with 11 bases between. The CDR3 consists of 14 residues. Germline V CDR1 and CDR2: SGHAT, FQNNGV. In DNA form, the CDR3 reads TGTGCCAGCAGCTTAGTGGCAGGGTGGTACGAGCAGTACTTC. Its protein is CASSLVAGWYEQYF.

CDR3 residues: CASLGLVTDTQYF. The DNA of the CDR3 is TGTGCCAGCCTTGGACTAGTCACAGATACGCAGTATTTT. The gene calls are TRBV7-9 and TRBJ2-3; 7 nucleotides agree with TRBD2. CDR1 is SEHNR, CDR2 FQNEAQ, per germline (reference sequence). The trim removed 8 bases at V and 2 bases at J, leaving 4 bases unmatched. The CDR3 is 13 residues long.

This sequence joins TRBV5-6 and TRBJ1-1; D is unclear. V lost 0 bases, J lost 4 bases, and 10 bases lay in between. Per the germline V gene, CDR1 is SGHDT and CDR2 is YYEEEE. The CDR3 loop spans 14 amino acids. The CDR3 bases are TGTGCCAGCAGCTTGGGCCAATTCCCCACTGAAGCTTTCTTT. Its protein product is CASSLGQFPTEAFF.

The chain carries TRBV6-4 and TRBJ2-3; 8 bases map to TRBD1. Trimming took 0 bases from V and 5 from J; bases not matched to a gene: 7. Germline V CDR1 and CDR2: MRHNA, SNTAGT. CDR3 size: 16 residues. The CDR3 DNA follows: TGTGCCAGCAGTGACTCGAAGGCAGGGGGCAGAGATACGCAGTATTTT. Protein sequence: CASSDSKAGGRDTQYF.

This chain connects TRBV6-1 to TRBJ2-7; D is unresolved. Germline V gene data show CDR1 as MNHNS and CDR2 as SASEGT. The germline V and J ends were trimmed by 4 bases and 2 bases, with 6 bases remaining between them. This CDR3 has 12 residues. CDR3 in amino acids: CASSARAYEQYF. The DNA of the CDR3 is TGTGCCAGCAGTGCTAGAGCCTACGAGCAGTACTTC.

This clone has only one observation. CDR3 DNA sequence: TGTGCCAGCAGCTTAACGGACGACAGGTACAATGAGCAGTTCTTC. This sequence encodes CASSLTDDRYNEQFF. The chain is built from TRBV7-3 and TRBJ2-1; D might be TRBD1 (6 bases). Deletions cut 0 bases from V and 4 bases from J, with 10 bases between. Germline CDR1 SGHTA, CDR2 FQGTGA. This CDR3 spans 15 amino acids.

The chain uses TRBV11-3 and TRBJ2-2; tentatively, D is TRBD1 or TRBD2 (5 bases each). Trimming removed 0 bases at V and 2 bases at J, with 10 bases between. The CDR3 runs to 16 residues. Per germline, CDR1 SGHNT and CDR2 YENEEA. CDR3 amino acids: CASSLDRWDNTGELFF. The CDR3 DNA reads TGTGCCAGCAGCTTAGATAGGTGGGACAACACCGGGGAGCTGTTTTTT. The full variable domain, with the rest looked up from reference TRBV11-3 and TRBJ2-2, is EAGVVQSPRYKIIEKKQPVAFWCNPISGHNTLYWYLQNLGQGPELLIRYENEEAVDDSQLPKDRFSAERLKGVDSTLKIQPAELGDSAVYLCASSLDRWDNTGELFFGEGSRLTVL.

V usage is TRBV10-1 and J usage is TRBJ2-7, with 7 bases that match TRBD1. CDR1 WNHNN and CDR2 SYGVQD come from the germline V gene (reference sequence). The CDR3 is made up of 13 amino acids. V trimming: 6 bases; J trimming: 3 bases; junction bases outside the gene matches: 5. The CDR3 region has the DNA TGCGCCAGCAGCCCGGGACAGTACTACGAGCAGTACTTC. Amino acid sequence: CASSPGQYYEQYF.

V usage is TRBV6-5 and J usage is TRBJ1-5, with no clear D. V was trimmed by 0 bases and J by 4 bases, leaving 10 bases between them. Germline V gene data show CDR1 as MNHEY and CDR2 as SVGAGI. The CDR3 runs to 15 residues. DNA of the CDR3: TGTGCCAGCAGTTACTCGGGGTATTGGAATCAGCCCCAGCATTTT. As protein: CASSYSGYWNQPQHF.

The chain uses TRBV5-6 and TRBJ2-5; 7 nucleotides agree with TRBD1. The CDR3 totals 16 residues. V lost 3 bases, J lost 2 bases, and 10 bases stayed unmatched. The germline CDR1 and CDR2 sequences are SGHDT and YYEEEE. The CDR3 nucleotides are TGTGCCAGCAGCTCCCCACAGTTGACAGGGCAAGAGACCCAGTACTTC. As protein: CASSSPQLTGQETQYF.

This chain's CDR3 is CASHWGTDSYNEQFF. The CDR3, as DNA: TGTGCCAGCCATTGGGGGACGGACTCCTACAATGAGCAGTTCTTC. This chain links TRBV2 with TRBJ2-1; D possibly uses TRBD1 or TRBD2 (5 bases each). Trimming stripped 8 bases from V and 0 bases from J, with 14 bases between. Germline-derived CDR1 and CDR2 are SNHLY and FYNNEI. The CDR3 extends over 15 amino acids.

The chain links TRBV7-2 to TRBJ2-5; D remains unclear. This CDR3 has 13 residues. V dropped 3 bases and J dropped 2 bases, with 7 bases sitting between them. The V gene's germline CDR1 is SGHTA and CDR2 FQGNSA. In DNA, the CDR3 is TGTGCCAGCAGCTTGGTAGAGCAAGAGACCCAGTACTTC. As protein: CASSLVEQETQYF.